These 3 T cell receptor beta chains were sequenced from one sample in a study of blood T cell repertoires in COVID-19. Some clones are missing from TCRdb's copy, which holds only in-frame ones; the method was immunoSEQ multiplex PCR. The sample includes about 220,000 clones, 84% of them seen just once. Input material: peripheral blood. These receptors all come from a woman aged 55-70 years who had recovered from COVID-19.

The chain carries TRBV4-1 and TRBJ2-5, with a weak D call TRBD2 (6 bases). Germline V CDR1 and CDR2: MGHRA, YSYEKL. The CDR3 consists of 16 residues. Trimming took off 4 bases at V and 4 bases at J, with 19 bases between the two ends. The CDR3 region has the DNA TGCGCCAGCAGCCGGATGGTGGGCGGGAATCCAGAGACCCAGTACTTC. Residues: CASSRMVGGNPETQYF.

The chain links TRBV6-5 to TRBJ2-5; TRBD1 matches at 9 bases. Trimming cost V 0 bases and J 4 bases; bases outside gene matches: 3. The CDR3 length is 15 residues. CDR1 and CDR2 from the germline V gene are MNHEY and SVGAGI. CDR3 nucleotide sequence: TGTGCCAGCAGTTACTCGAGGGACAGGGCAGAGACCCAGTACTTC. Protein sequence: CASSYSRDRAETQYF.

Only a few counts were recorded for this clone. CDR3 in DNA: TGTGCCAGCAGCTTGACAGGGGGCTACGAGCAGTACTTC. Translation gives CASSLTGGYEQYF. This chain connects TRBV11-3 to TRBJ2-7, with 9 nucleotides matching TRBD1. V lost 3 bases and J lost 3; bases outside the gene matches: 0. The CDR3 runs 13 residues. Germline-derived CDR1 and CDR2 are SGHNT and YENEEA.